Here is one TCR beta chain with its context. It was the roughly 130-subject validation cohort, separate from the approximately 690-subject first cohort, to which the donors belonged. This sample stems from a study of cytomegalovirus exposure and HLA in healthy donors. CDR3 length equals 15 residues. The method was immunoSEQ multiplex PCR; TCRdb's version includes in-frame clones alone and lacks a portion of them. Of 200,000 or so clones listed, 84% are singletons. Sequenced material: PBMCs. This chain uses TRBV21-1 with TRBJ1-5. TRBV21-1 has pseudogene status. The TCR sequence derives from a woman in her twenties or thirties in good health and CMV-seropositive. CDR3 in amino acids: CASSKGGLSNQPQHF. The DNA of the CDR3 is TGTGCCAGCAGCAAAGGAGGACTTAGCAATCAGCCCCAGCATTTT.